The 19 T cell receptor beta chains given below trace back to one sample, sequenced in a study of identical twins. TCRdb analysed the 5' RACE reads with MiXCR anew, one entry per CDR3 protein. Among some 660,000 distinct CDR3 sequences listed, roughly 8% were seen once. The same data also contributed to another study, on yellow fever vaccine responses in identical twins.

The sequenced material came from PBMCs. The receptors stem from a woman younger than 35 in good health.

This clonotype was found a few times. The J gene is TRBJ2-7, the V gene TRBV4-2; a possible D gene is TRBD2 (7 bases). The CDR3 is 12 residues long. Germline V gives CDR1 LGHNA, CDR2 YNFKEQ. The germline V and J ends were trimmed by 3 bases and 10 bases, with 13 bases remaining between them. CDR3 nucleotides: TGTGCCAGCAGCCAGGGAGGGGGATTTCAGTACTTC. Encoded protein: CASSQGGGFQYF.

The sample holds many counts of this clonotype. The gene calls are TRBV20-1 and TRBJ1-2, with D tentatively TRBD1 (5 bases). Germline CDR1 reads DFQATT; CDR2 reads SNEGSKA (reference sequence). The V and J ends lost 0 bases and 7 bases respectively, with 12 bases between them. This CDR3 has 13 amino acids. The CDR3 protein is CSARDRDSPGYTF. The CDR3 bases are TGCAGTGCTAGAGATCGTGACAGCCCTGGCTACACCTTC.

The genes are TRBV9 and TRBJ2-3; perhaps D is TRBD1 or TRBD2 (5 bases each). The CDR3 has 13 residues. Germline CDR1 is SGDLS and CDR2 is YYNGEE. With 6 bases removed from V and 6 bases from J, the gap between germline ends came to 14 bases. CDR3 sequence reads: CASNEGRPDTQYF. The DNA for the CDR3 is TGTGCCAGCAACGAGGGGCGTCCCGATACGCAGTATTTT.

The CDR3 DNA sequence: TGTGCCAGCAGCACGTTAGGGAACTATGGCTACACCTTC. As protein: CASSTLGNYGYTF. V gene TRBV6-6 combines with J gene TRBJ1-2; D call uncertain. This CDR3 region has 13 residues. Germline V gene lookup returns CDR1 MNHNY and CDR2 SVGAGI (reference sequence). Trimming took off 6 bases at V and 2 bases at J, with 10 bases between the two ends.

The table lists this clonotype with a few counts. The chain recombines TRBV7-9 with TRBJ2-7; D unclear. CDR1 and CDR2 from the germline V gene are SEHNR and FQNEAQ (reference sequence). Trimming removed 8 bases at V and 3 bases at J, with 11 bases between. The CDR3 is made up of 12 amino acids. In DNA, the CDR3 is TGTGCCAGCGGCCCAAGAGTCTACGAGCAGTACTTC. Translating gives CASGPRVYEQYF.

In its sample, this clonotype was seen many times. The chain has TRBV6-2 or TRBV6-3 and TRBJ2-1; D is undetermined. Germline-derived CDR1 and CDR2 are MNHEY and SVGEGT. The CDR3 has 16 amino acids. With 6 bases removed from V and 0 bases from J, the gap between germline ends came to 15 bases. CDR3 in DNA: TGTGCCAGCAGCCAAAACCCAGGAAGCTCCTACAATGAGCAGTTCTTC. This encodes CASSQNPGSSYNEQFF.

The J gene is TRBJ1-1, the V gene TRBV12-3 or TRBV12-4; TRBD1 might be the D (6 bases). The V gene lost 3 bases and the J gene lost 10 bases, with 9 bases spanning the gap. The CDR3 sequence is 11 residues long. The CDR3 spells CASSFRGAAFF. The CDR3 DNA sequence: TGTGCCAGCAGTTTCAGGGGTGCAGCTTTCTTT.

V is TRBV7-2 and J is TRBJ2-1; D call uncertain. The germline gives CDR1 SGHTA, CDR2 FQGNSA. The CDR3 loop spans 14 amino acids. V lost 1 base to trimming and J lost 8 bases, with 12 bases between them. CDR3 region: CASSLDLGWDEQFF. CDR3 coding DNA: TGTGCCAGCAGCTTAGATCTAGGGTGGGATGAGCAGTTCTTC.

Ten or more counts support this clonotype. The rearrangement links TRBV5-6 to TRBJ2-3, with TRBD1 matching over 7 bases. In germline, CDR1 is SGHDT, CDR2 YYEEEE. The trim removed 5 bases at V and 1 base at J, leaving 7 bases unmatched. This CDR3 comprises 15 residues. CDR3 amino acids: CASRPRGSGTDTQYF. The CDR3 coding sequence is TGTGCCAGCAGGCCCAGGGGGAGCGGCACAGATACGCAGTATTTT.

The chain uses TRBV5-5 and TRBJ2-7; 14 nucleotides match TRBD2. J was trimmed by 6 bases and V by 6 bases; bases with no gene match: 8. This CDR3 has 15 amino acids. Germline V lookup: CDR1 SGHKS, CDR2 YYEKEE (reference sequence). CDR3 sequence (DNA): TGTGCCAGCACCACTCCCGGGACTAGCGGGAGCGAGCAGTACTTC. The encoded protein is CASTTPGTSGSEQYF.

The chain joins TRBV4-3 to TRBJ2-1; D is uncertain. CDR1 and CDR2 (germline): LGHNA, YSLEER. This CDR3 has 15 residues. The V end was cut by 1 base, the J end by 2 bases, with 9 bases between. The CDR3 nucleotides are TGCGCCAGCAGCCAAGGGGTTAGCCCCTACAATGAGCAGTTCTTC. As protein: CASSQGVSPYNEQFF.

This clonotype has only a few counts. The V and J genes are TRBV6-5 and TRBJ1-1; no reliable D call. The V end was cut by 2 bases, the J end by 0 bases, with 10 bases between. CDR3 length: 15 amino acids. The germline V gene has CDR1 MNHEY and CDR2 SVGAGI. The CDR3 protein is CASSYGVGVNTEAFF. DNA of the CDR3: TGTGCCAGCAGTTACGGGGTGGGCGTGAACACTGAAGCTTTCTTT.

The rearrangement uses TRBV20-1 and TRBJ2-7, with D hard to call. The germline V and J ends were trimmed by 4 bases and 8 bases, with 21 bases remaining between them. The length of the CDR3 is 14 residues. Germline CDR1 and CDR2: DFQATT and SNEGSKA (reference sequence). The CDR3 here is CSATWAERLVQQYF. The CDR3 region has the DNA TGCAGTGCTACTTGGGCGGAGCGCCTTGTTCAGCAGTACTTC.

This clonotype was recorded many times. The V call is TRBV10-3, the J call TRBJ1-2; TRBD1 agrees at 9 bases. CDR3 length: 14 residues. Looked up from germline, CDR1 is ENHRY and CDR2 is SYGVKD. J lost 1 base, V lost 7 bases, and 4 bases had no gene match. The CDR3 here is CAIKQGASNYGYTF. CDR3 sequence (DNA): TGTGCCATCAAACAGGGGGCGAGTAACTATGGCTACACCTTC.

This clonotype was seen only a few times. The V gene is TRBV10-1, the J gene TRBJ2-1; 10 bases map to TRBD2. This CDR3 region has 16 residues. Germline-derived CDR1 and CDR2 are WNHNN and SYGVQD (reference sequence). J gave up 7 bases and V 5 bases, and 11 bases lay outside the gene matches. The CDR3 loop is CASSSLAGDPQNEQFF. The CDR3 bases are TGCGCCAGCAGTTCCCTAGCGGGAGACCCTCAAAATGAGCAGTTCTTC.

The gene calls are TRBV20-1 and TRBJ2-4; 9 nucleotides line up with TRBD2. This CDR3 contains 14 residues. Germline V gives CDR1 DFQATT, CDR2 SNEGSKA (reference sequence). V lost 1 base and J lost 5; bases outside the gene matches: 3. Written as DNA, the CDR3 is TGCAGTGCTAGAGGGGAGCGGGGGGAAAACATTCAGTACTTC. It translates to CSARGERGENIQYF.

This clonotype has a count of ten or more. V usage is TRBV5-1 and J usage is TRBJ1-1, with D uncertain. Germline V CDR1 and CDR2: SGHRS, YFSETQ. The V and J ends lost 0 bases and 6 bases respectively, with 15 bases between them. This CDR3 region has 15 residues. The CDR3 DNA reads TGCGCCAGCAGCTTGGCCGGCAAAGCGCAAGCTGAAGCTTTCTTT. It specifies CASSLAGKAQAEAFF.

J is TRBJ1-1 and V is TRBV9, with 9 bases identical to TRBD1. CDR3 length: 18 amino acids. Germline trimming cut 0 bases from V and 2 bases from J; bases unmatched to any gene: 11. Per the germline V gene, CDR1 is SGDLS and CDR2 is YYNGEE. The CDR3 sequence: CASSVGTGGEKPNTEAFF. The DNA for the CDR3 is TGTGCCAGCAGCGTAGGCACAGGGGGCGAAAAGCCTAACACTGAAGCTTTCTTT.

This clonotype was seen more than once but under ten times. This chain connects TRBV29-1 to TRBJ2-7; TRBD1 matches at 12 bases. CDR3 length: 14 amino acids. Looked up from germline, CDR1 is SQVTM and CDR2 is ANQGSEA. The junction had 6 bases not matched to a gene; V was cut back by 6 bases and J by 3 bases. The CDR3 protein is CSVQGQGADYEQYF. The CDR3 nucleotides are TGCAGCGTGCAGGGACAGGGGGCAGACTACGAGCAGTACTTC.